This TCR beta chain appears in the sequencing data of a study of CD8 T cells in Susac syndrome. It was with random hexamers that roughly 0.45 to 1 ug RNA was reverse transcribed. TCRdb independently ran MiXCR on the immunoSEQ multiplex PCR reads; one entry per CDR3 protein. The repertoire consists of around 190,000 distinct CDR3 sequences, with approximately 94% occurring once and the leading ten covering roughly 0.11%. Germline V gene sequence: CDR1 LNHNV, CDR2 YYDKDF (reference sequence). The junction had 5 bases not matched to a gene; V was cut back by 3 bases and J by 3 bases. This CDR3 spans 15 amino acids.

The sample was CD4+ T cells from PBMCs. The sequence was collected from a human donor with Susac syndrome. The chain uses TRBV15 and TRBJ1-2, with TRBD1 matching 9 bases. The CDR3 bases are TGTGCCACCAGCAGCCGACAGGGGGGCGACTATGGCTACACCTTC. This gives the protein CATSSRQGGDYGYTF.